This passage covers 30 T cell receptor beta chains from one sample sequenced in a study of early T cells in non-severe SARS-CoV-2 infection. Each CDR3 protein gets one entry after TCRdb re-called the 5' RACE reads with MiXCR. The data hold fewer than 80,000 distinct CDR3 sequences, with approximately 13% observed a single time. Sequencing was done on a sample of whole blood. The source is an adult who was a healthcare worker with PCR-confirmed SARS-CoV-2 infection or an uninfected control (not recorded which).

This clonotype was counted only a few times. The CDR3 region has the DNA TGTGCCATCAGTGATCTCCCGGGACAGGGTGGTTCCCTCCACTTT. The encoded protein is CAISDLPGQGGSLHF. V is TRBV10-3 and J is TRBJ1-6; 9 bases are a match to TRBD1. The junction had 11 bases not matched to a gene; V was cut back by 3 bases and J by 14 bases. The germline V gene has CDR1 ENHRY and CDR2 SYGVKD. The CDR3 runs to 15 residues.

V usage is TRBV5-1 and J usage is TRBJ1-4; 8 nucleotides line up with TRBD1. The ends lost 0 bases at V and 8 bases at J; junction bases unmatched: 3. CDR3 length: 14 residues. The germline gives CDR1 SGHRS, CDR2 YFSETQ. CDR3 sequence (DNA): TGCGCCAGCAGCTTGGACAGGGGGGAAGAAAAACTGTTTTTT. This sequence encodes CASSLDRGEEKLFF. Variable domain in full (rest from reference TRBV5-1 and TRBJ1-4): KAGVTQTPRYLIKTRGQQVTLSCSPISGHRSVSWYQQTPGQGLQFLFEYFSETQRNKGNFPGRFSGRQFSNSRSEMNVSTLELGDSALYLCASSLDRGEEKLFFGSGTQLSVL.

This rearrangement joins TRBV7-8 to TRBJ2-7; a weak D match, TRBD1 (6 bases). CDR1 is SGHVS, CDR2 FQNEAQ, per germline. Trimming took 6 bases from V and 1 from J, leaving 19 bases between them. The CDR3 is 16 residues long. CDR3 loop: CASSQFGARGSYEQYF. CDR3 DNA sequence: TGTGCCAGCAGTCAGTTTGGTGCCAGGGGTTCCTACGAGCAGTACTTC.

This clonotype appeared many times. The V and J genes are TRBV27 and TRBJ2-5, with D perhaps matching TRBD1 (5 bases). Trimming shortened V by 2 bases and J by 5 bases, and 15 bases separated the two germline ends. The germline V gene encodes CDR1 MNHEY and CDR2 SMNVEV (reference sequence). This CDR3 region has 15 residues. The CDR3 DNA follows: TGTGCCAGCAGTTTAGGGGCAGGGTTTGTGGAGACCCAGTACTTC. As protein: CASSLGAGFVETQYF.

This chain joins TRBV4-3 and TRBJ2-7; D possibly corresponds to TRBD2 (6 bases). The V end lost 3 bases, the J end lost 6 bases, and 15 bases lay between the germline ends. The CDR3 is 14 residues long. Germline CDR1 reads LGHNA; CDR2 reads YSLEER. The CDR3 DNA reads as TGCGCCAGCAGCCAGTGGGTACTAGCCGGCGAGCAGTACTTC. Its translation: CASSQWVLAGEQYF.

V gene TRBV24-1 combines with J gene TRBJ2-3, with 10 bases aligning to TRBD1. CDR1 is KGHDR and CDR2 is SFDVKD in the germline V gene. The CDR3 length is 15 residues. Unmatched junction bases numbered 2, after V lost 2 bases and J lost 4 bases. The CDR3 reads CATSDSGTGADTQYF. In nucleotides, the CDR3 is TGTGCCACCAGTGATTCCGGGACAGGGGCAGATACGCAGTATTTT.

The CDR3 loop reads CAWSATTTRNSPLHF. The DNA of the CDR3 is TGTGCCTGGAGTGCAACAACCACGAGGAATTCACCCCTCCACTTT. The chain recombines TRBV30 with TRBJ1-6; D remains unclear. Between the trimmed V and J ends, which lost 1 base and 7 bases, there was a span of 14 bases. This CDR3 spans 15 amino acids. Germline lookup yields CDR1 GTSNPN and CDR2 SVGIG (reference sequence).

The chain has TRBV12-3 or TRBV12-4 and TRBJ1-2; possible D gene TRBD1, 6 bases. The CDR3 contains 15 residues. V shed 7 bases and J shed 4 bases, with 19 bases lying between them. As DNA, the CDR3 is TGTGCCAGCACCCCCGGGGGCAGGAACCTCTATGGCTACACCTTC. Translating it yields CASTPGGRNLYGYTF.

The J gene is TRBJ2-1, the V gene TRBV19, with D perhaps matching TRBD1 (6 bases). Trimming cost V 10 bases and J 5 bases, with 18 bases left between them. The germline gives CDR1 LNHDA, CDR2 SQIVND (reference sequence). The CDR3 runs 14 residues. DNA of the CDR3: TGTGCCACCACAATACCGGGACACCACAATGAGCAGTTCTTC. This gives the protein CATTIPGHHNEQFF.

V and J are TRBV5-1 and TRBJ2-1, with 11 bases identical to TRBD1. V lost 2 bases to trimming and J lost 6 bases; unmatched junction nucleotides: 4. CDR1 and CDR2 from the germline V gene are SGHRS and YFSETQ. The CDR3 contains 15 residues. Written as DNA, the CDR3 is TGCGCCAGCAGCTTCGGGACAGGGGGGAGCAATGAGCAGTTCTTC. As protein: CASSFGTGGSNEQFF.

The chain combines TRBV7-9 with TRBJ1-5, with D perhaps matching TRBD1 (5 bases). The CDR3 contains 14 residues. Trimming stripped 5 bases from V and 5 bases from J, with 13 bases between. The germline gives CDR1 SEHNR, CDR2 FQNEAQ (reference sequence). CDR3 sequence reads: CASSPGTDHQPQHF. DNA of the CDR3: TGTGCCAGCAGCCCTGGGACGGATCATCAGCCCCAGCATTTT.

This clonotype occurred many times. V is TRBV14 and J is TRBJ2-1; D perhaps matches TRBD2 (6 bases). Trimming took off 2 bases at V and 9 bases at J, with 8 bases between the two ends. Germline V gives CDR1 SGHDN, CDR2 FVKESK. The CDR3 loop spans 12 amino acids. CDR3 sequence reads: CASSQMGGEQFF. CDR3 in DNA: TGTGCCAGCAGCCAAATGGGGGGTGAGCAGTTCTTC.

Turning to this clonotype: A read error may explain this, as a much larger clone is one base away. The chain employs TRBV30 and TRBJ2-2; TRBD1 agrees at 11 bases. This CDR3 is built from 14 residues. Germline V CDR1 and CDR2: GTSNPN, SVGIG (reference sequence). Here the CDR3 reads CVCRGTGGTGELFF. Written as DNA, the CDR3 is TGTGTCTGCCGCGGGACAGGGGGTACCGGGGAGCTGTTTTTT.

There are many counts of this clonotype. The rearrangement joins TRBV7-3 to TRBJ2-1, with D possibly being TRBD2 (6 bases). The CDR3 length is 14 residues. V was pared by 2 bases and J by 7 bases, with 12 bases between. The V gene's germline CDR1 is SGHTA and CDR2 FQGTGA. The CDR3, as DNA: TGTGCCAGCAGCTTATGGGGGGTCAGGAATGAGCAGTTCTTC. This translates into CASSLWGVRNEQFF.

The table lists this clonotype with many counts. The chain joins TRBV7-2 to TRBJ1-1; D may be TRBD1 (6 bases). V was trimmed by 7 bases and J by 4 bases, leaving 19 bases between them. The V gene's germline CDR1 is SGHTA and CDR2 FQGNSA. This CDR3 is 15 amino acids long. The CDR3 is CASIKGVFLGTEAFF. Here the CDR3 DNA reads TGTGCCAGCATTAAGGGGGTATTCCTGGGCACTGAAGCTTTCTTT.

J is TRBJ2-3 and V is TRBV20-1, with 7 bases aligning to TRBD2. The ends lost 6 bases at V and 0 bases at J; junction bases unmatched: 15. In germline, CDR1 is DFQATT, CDR2 SNEGSKA (reference sequence). The CDR3 spans 17 residues. This chain's CDR3 is CSARTASGASSTDTQYF. CDR3 DNA: TGCAGTGCCCGAACGGCTAGCGGCGCTTCTAGCACAGATACGCAGTATTTT.

The table lists this clonotype with many counts. The J gene is TRBJ2-3, the V gene TRBV11-2; 7 nucleotides line up with TRBD1. The CDR3 is made up of 15 amino acids. Looked up from germline, CDR1 is SGHAT and CDR2 is FQNNGV. With 5 bases clipped from V and 1 base from J, the junction kept 6 bases outside the gene matches. The CDR3 sequence is CASSERQGGTDTQYF. CDR3 DNA: TGTGCCAGCAGCGAGCGACAGGGAGGCACAGATACGCAGTATTTT.

This clonotype has at least ten counts. The gene calls are TRBV7-8 and TRBJ1-2, with D hard to call. Germline values: CDR1 SGHVS, CDR2 FQNEAQ. V was shortened by 5 bases and J by 8 bases, with 21 bases between the two germline ends. This CDR3 contains 15 residues. CDR3 sequence reads: CASSRPSTAARGYTF. CDR3 nucleotides: TGTGCCAGCAGCCGACCGAGTACAGCCGCCCGAGGCTACACCTTC.

This clonotype was observed at least ten times. The chain has TRBV7-8 and TRBJ1-2, with D possibly being TRBD1 (6 bases). Between the trimmed V and J ends, which lost 3 bases and 7 bases, there was a span of 12 bases. The CDR3 is 13 residues long. From germline, CDR1 is SGHVS and CDR2 FQNEAQ. The CDR3 spells CASSLRGARGYTF. The CDR3 nucleotides read TGTGCCAGCAGCTTGCGGGGGGCGCGTGGCTACACCTTC.

This clonotype was recorded at least ten times. The chain combines TRBV5-5 with TRBJ1-1, with D perhaps matching TRBD1 (6 bases). Trimming took 4 bases from V and 4 from J, leaving 11 bases between them. The CDR3 contains 13 residues. Germline CDR1 reads SGHKS; CDR2 reads YYEKEE (reference sequence). The CDR3 region has the DNA TGTGCCAGCAGCCGGGACACCGTCACTGAAGCTTTCTTT. Encoded protein: CASSRDTVTEAFF. The variable domain in full, with the rest retrieved from reference TRBV5-5 and TRBJ1-1, is DAGVTQSPTHLIKTRGQQVTLRCSPISGHKSVSWYQQVLGQGPQFIFQYYEKEERGRGNFPDRFSARQFPNYSSELNVNALLLGDSALYLCASSRDTVTEAFFGQGTRLTVV.

This clonotype was seen a handful of times. The chain links TRBV5-6 to TRBJ1-4; D is ambiguous. Germline-derived CDR1 and CDR2 are SGHDT and YYEEEE. V gave up 0 bases and J gave up 4 bases, with 10 bases separating them. CDR3 length equals 15 residues. CDR3 coding DNA: TGTGCCAGCAGCTTGGATTTGCGGGATAATGAAAAACTGTTTTTT. Translation gives CASSLDLRDNEKLFF.

This clonotype was observed a few times. The chain carries TRBV19 and TRBJ2-1; 15 bases map to TRBD2. This CDR3 is 16 amino acids long. Germline CDR1 is LNHDA and CDR2 is SQIVND (reference sequence). Trimming cost V 4 bases and J 10 bases; bases outside gene matches: 8. In DNA form, the CDR3 reads TGTGCCAGTAGTACTCGGACTAGCGGGGGGGCCCGGGAGCAGTTCTTC. Translating it yields CASSTRTSGGAREQFF.

This clonotype was observed many times. The CDR3 DNA sequence: TGTGCCAGCAGTGGACAGGCATACGAGCAGTACTTC. This gives the protein CASSGQAYEQYF. The chain carries TRBV2 and TRBJ2-7, with a possible D match to TRBD1 (6 bases). The CDR3 covers 12 residues. Germline V gene sequence: CDR1 SNHLY, CDR2 FYNNEI. The V end lost 4 bases, the J end lost 4 bases, and 8 bases lay between the germline ends.

This clonotype was detected a few times. V is TRBV10-3 and J is TRBJ1-6; D uncertain. The CDR3 runs to 14 residues. Germline CDR1 and CDR2: ENHRY and SYGVKD. V lost 6 bases and J 6 bases, leaving 12 bases between the germline ends. In nucleotides, the CDR3 is TGTGCCATCAGAGAGGGAGGGATTAATTCACCCCTCCACTTT. This sequence encodes CAIREGGINSPLHF.

The chain is built from TRBV7-2 and TRBJ2-1, with TRBD2 identical over 9 bases. Per the germline V gene, CDR1 is SGHTA and CDR2 is FQGNSA. V shed 3 bases and J 4 bases; nucleotides not matched to a gene: 4. The CDR3 extends over 15 amino acids. CDR3 sequence (DNA): TGTGCCAGCAGCTTTAGCGGGAGTGGGTACAATGAGCAGTTCTTC. This translates into CASSFSGSGYNEQFF.

In this sample, this clonotype turned up a few times. The V and J genes are TRBV11-1 and TRBJ2-5; D gene uncertain. The germline V gene encodes CDR1 SGHAT and CDR2 FQDESV (reference sequence). The CDR3 is made up of 13 amino acids. V was clipped by 5 bases and J by 6 bases, with 13 bases between them. This CDR3 reads CASSPRQGQTQYF. Written as DNA, the CDR3 is TGTGCCAGCAGCCCCAGACAAGGACAGACCCAGTACTTC.

This clonotype appeared a few times. J is TRBJ2-1 and V is TRBV7-6, with 8 bases lining up with TRBD2. This CDR3 contains 17 residues. In germline, CDR1 is SGHVS, CDR2 FNYEAQ. V was pared by 7 bases and J by 0 bases, with 11 bases of the junction left unmatched. The CDR3 is CASTSSGSGSSYNEQFF. The CDR3 bases are TGTGCCAGCACCTCCTCGGGGAGCGGGAGCTCCTACAATGAGCAGTTCTTC.

V usage is TRBV9 and J usage is TRBJ1-3, with 8 nucleotides matching TRBD1. This CDR3 has 16 residues. V shed 4 bases, J shed 4 bases, and the junction held 10 bases outside the gene matches. Germline V CDR1 and CDR2: SGDLS, YYNGEE. CDR3 residues: CASSFRDRRFGNTIYF. Written as DNA, the CDR3 is TGTGCCAGCAGCTTCCGGGACAGGAGGTTCGGAAACACCATATATTTT.

This clonotype has ten or more counts. The chain uses TRBV20-1 and TRBJ2-5; D uncertain. The germline gives CDR1 DFQATT, CDR2 SNEGSKA (reference sequence). The CDR3 consists of 14 residues. The V gene lost 5 bases and the J gene lost 5 bases, with 18 bases spanning the gap. CDR3 in amino acids: CSADVPLASETQYF. Written as DNA, the CDR3 is TGCAGTGCTGATGTTCCATTGGCTTCGGAGACCCAGTACTTC.

The chain is built from TRBV20-1 and TRBJ2-3; unclear D gene. The CDR3 totals 12 residues. V lost 5 bases and J 3 bases, leaving 9 bases between the germline ends. The V gene's germline CDR1 is DFQATT and CDR2 SNEGSKA (reference sequence). CDR3 region: CSAHMVTDTQYF. In nucleotides, the CDR3 is TGCAGTGCTCACATGGTGACAGATACGCAGTATTTT.